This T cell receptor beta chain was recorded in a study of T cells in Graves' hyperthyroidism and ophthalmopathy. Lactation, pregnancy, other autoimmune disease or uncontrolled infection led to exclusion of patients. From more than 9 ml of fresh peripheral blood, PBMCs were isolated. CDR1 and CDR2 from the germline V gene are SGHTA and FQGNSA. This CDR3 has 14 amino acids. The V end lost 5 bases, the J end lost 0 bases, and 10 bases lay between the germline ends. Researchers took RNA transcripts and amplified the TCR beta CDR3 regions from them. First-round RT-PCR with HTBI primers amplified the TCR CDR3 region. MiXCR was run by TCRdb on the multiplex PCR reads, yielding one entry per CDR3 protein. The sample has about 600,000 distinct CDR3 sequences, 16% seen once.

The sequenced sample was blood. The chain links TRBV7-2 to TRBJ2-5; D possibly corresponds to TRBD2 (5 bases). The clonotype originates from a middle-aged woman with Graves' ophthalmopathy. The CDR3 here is CASSQSRDQETQYF. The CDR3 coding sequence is TGTGCCAGCAGCCAATCGCGGGACCAAGAGACCCAGTACTTC.